This TCR beta chain is drawn from a study of vaccination effects on CD4 cells after COVID-19. Looking at the study overall: Each person got two doses of an mRNA SARS-CoV-2 vaccine, BNT162b2 or mRNA-1273. Samples came from a couple of convalescent patients 16 days and one week before vaccination. The study's findings and limits: Early timepoints after infection were absent, and convalescent patients were few in the study.

In regard to this clone: The antigen remains unidentified.

The culture ran for under eleven days, and then CD4+ T cells were isolated. Germline CDR1 reads MNHNY; CDR2 reads SVGAGI (reference sequence). V shed 4 bases and J 5 bases; nucleotides not matched to a gene: 5. The CDR3 is 14 residues long. Sequencing was performed with immunoSEQ multiplex PCR; in TCRdb, only in-frame clones are kept and a portion is missing. The sample lists 50,000 to 75,000 clones, approximately 72% occurring once. V is TRBV6-6 and J is TRBJ2-1, with 7 bases fitting TRBD2. The sample in question was CD4+ T cells from PBMCs cultured without peptide, obtained before COVID-19 vaccination. This sequence originates from a human donor who had a prior SARS-CoV-2 infection. The DNA for the CDR3 is TGTGCCAGCAGTTCCGACAGCGGGAACAATGAGCAGTTCTTC. This translates into CASSSDSGNNEQFF.